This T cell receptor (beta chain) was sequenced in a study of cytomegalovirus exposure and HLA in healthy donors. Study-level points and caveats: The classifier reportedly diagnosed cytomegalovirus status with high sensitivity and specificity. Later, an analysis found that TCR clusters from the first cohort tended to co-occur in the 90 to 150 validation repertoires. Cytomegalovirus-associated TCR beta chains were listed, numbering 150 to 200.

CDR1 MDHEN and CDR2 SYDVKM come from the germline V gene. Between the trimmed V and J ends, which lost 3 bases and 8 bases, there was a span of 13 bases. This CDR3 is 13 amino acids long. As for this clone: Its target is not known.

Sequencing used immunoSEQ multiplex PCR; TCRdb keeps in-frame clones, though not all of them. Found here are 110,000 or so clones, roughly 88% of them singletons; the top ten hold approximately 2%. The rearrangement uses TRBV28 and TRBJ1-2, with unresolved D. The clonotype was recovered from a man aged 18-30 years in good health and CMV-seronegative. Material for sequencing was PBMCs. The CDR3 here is CASSFQVAKGYTF. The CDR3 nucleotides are TGTGCCAGCAGTTTCCAGGTGGCGAAGGGCTACACCTTC.